This T cell receptor (beta chain) came from a study of T cells after yellow fever vaccination. Study-wide background: Preparation of the low-cell-number fractions used SMART-Seq v4 Ultra Low Input. Study-wide results and limits: At 95% to 96% for CD4 and 70% to 90% for CD8, most primary-vaccination clones showed up again after the booster. The CD4 and CD8 compartments had a small share of their clonotypes in common.

Trimming cost V 4 bases and J 6 bases; bases outside gene matches: 2. There are 13 residues in the CDR3. In germline, CDR1 is SGHNT, CDR2 YYREEE (reference sequence). 5'RACE template switching generated TCR cDNA, adding a universal primer site and UMIs. From the 5' RACE reads, TCRdb called clonotypes with MiXCR, one entry per CDR3 protein. The table lists 610,000 or so distinct CDR3 sequences, more than 9% of them singletons, with approximately 15% in the top ten. This clonotype was picked up one time. What it binds is unknown. J is TRBJ2-1 and V is TRBV5-4; 9 bases fit TRBD1. Here the sequenced sample was PBMCs, taken on the day of the yellow fever booster vaccination. This receptor was taken from a man aged 25-40 years who received the YFV17D yellow fever vaccine. The CDR3 region has the DNA TGTGCCAGCAGCCGGGGACAGGGCAATGAGCAGTTCTTC. Its translation: CASSRGQGNEQFF.